This TCR beta chain derives from a study of early T cells in non-severe SARS-CoV-2 infection. Study-wide background: Sequencing used unsorted whole-blood bulk RNA, so chains lack pairing. Study-wide points: Using VDJdb, the matching emphasized anti-spike CD8 responses while missing private and CD4 specificities.

As part of library construction, unique molecular identifiers were attached to individual cDNA molecules. TCRdb called the 5' RACE reads again in MiXCR, with one record for every CDR3 protein. This sample has about 26,000 distinct CDR3 sequences; 4.4% occur once, and the top ten carry approximately 5.6%. With 0 bases removed from V and 4 bases from J, the gap between germline ends came to 10 bases. The CDR3 spans 15 residues. Germline-derived CDR1 and CDR2 are LGHNA and YSLEER. This clonotype was recorded many times. As yet, its antigen is unknown. The V gene is TRBV4-3, the J gene TRBJ2-1; no clear D. Sequenced input: whole blood. The sequence derives from an adult who was a healthcare worker with PCR-confirmed SARS-CoV-2 infection or an uninfected control (not recorded which). The CDR3, as DNA: TGCGCCAGCAGCCAAGAGGTGTCTATATACAATGAGCAGTTCTTC. This codes for CASSQEVSIYNEQFF.